Below are 25 T cell receptor beta chains sequenced from a single sample in a study of identical twins. TCRdb redid the calling of the 5' RACE reads with MiXCR, one entry per CDR3 protein. Here the sample spans over 500,000 distinct CDR3 sequences, 22% being singletons. This sample was also put to use in a study of T cells expressing NK-cell markers.

The sequencing sample was made of CD4+ T cells sorted from blood. The receptors shown here come from a woman under 30 in good health.

Ten or more counts support this clonotype. The chain recombines TRBV20-1 with TRBJ2-1; 8 bases are shared with TRBD2. The CDR3 has 13 residues. Per the germline V gene, CDR1 is DFQATT and CDR2 is SNEGSKA (reference sequence). Trimming took 6 bases from V and 7 from J; bases not matched to a gene: 8. The CDR3 loop reads CSARRGLGNEQFF. For the CDR3, the DNA is TGCAGTGCCAGGAGGGGACTAGGTAATGAGCAGTTCTTC.

This clonotype was counted a few times. The chain is built from TRBV4-3 and TRBJ2-5; 9 bases fit TRBD2. Germline V gives CDR1 LGHNA, CDR2 YSLEER. The CDR3 sequence is 17 residues long. J lost 2 bases, V lost 4 bases, and 11 bases had no gene match. The CDR3 loop is CASSPLWASGAQETQYF. In DNA, the CDR3 is TGCGCCAGCAGCCCCCTCTGGGCTAGCGGGGCACAAGAGACCCAGTACTTC.

This clonotype was recorded at least ten times. J is TRBJ2-1 and V is TRBV5-1, with 11 bases identical to TRBD2. V gave up 3 bases and J gave up 0 bases; unmatched junction bases: 17. The CDR3 contains 21 residues. Germline V lookup: CDR1 SGHRS, CDR2 YFSETQ. In DNA form, the CDR3 reads TGCGCCAGCAGCTCAACCCCCGGACTAGCGGGTACTAGGAGCTCCTACAATGAGCAGTTCTTC. This translates into CASSSTPGLAGTRSSYNEQFF.

This clonotype was observed a handful of times. J is TRBJ1-2 and V is TRBV12-3 or TRBV12-4; no clear D. The ends were cut back, 1 base at V and 3 bases at J, with 9 bases in the middle. CDR3 size: 14 residues. The chain's CDR3 is CASSLGHTHYGYTF. The DNA for the CDR3 is TGTGCCAGCAGTTTAGGTCACACCCACTATGGCTACACCTTC.

The table lists this clonotype with many counts. This sequence joins TRBV20-1 and TRBJ2-7; no definite D call. V lost 6 bases and J lost 3, with 21 bases in between. This CDR3 has 15 residues. The germline CDR1 and CDR2 sequences are DFQATT and SNEGSKA (reference sequence). CDR3 region: CSAPKTVSGDYEQYF. Written as DNA, the CDR3 is TGCAGTGCCCCAAAAACGGTGTCCGGAGACTACGAGCAGTACTTC.

The chain recombines TRBV20-1 with TRBJ2-2, with TRBD2 identical over 7 bases. The CDR3 contains 14 residues. From germline, CDR1 is DFQATT and CDR2 SNEGSKA (reference sequence). The trim removed 5 bases at V and 5 bases at J, leaving 8 bases unmatched. CDR3: CSAPRLAGTGELFF. The DNA for the CDR3 is TGCAGTGCTCCTAGACTAGCTGGGACCGGGGAGCTGTTTTTT.

This clonotype was seen only a few times. The chain has TRBV6-2 or TRBV6-3 and TRBJ2-1, with 8 bases identical to TRBD2. The CDR3 is made up of 14 amino acids. CDR1 and CDR2 from the germline V gene are MNHEY and SVGEGT. Trimming at V came to 7 bases and at J to 2 bases, leaving 4 bases not matched to a gene. The CDR3 loop reads CASTELAAYNEQFF. CDR3 nucleotides: TGTGCCAGCACCGAACTAGCGGCCTACAATGAGCAGTTCTTC.

This clonotype was recorded a few times. The chain employs TRBV6-1 and TRBJ1-4, with D perhaps TRBD1 (5 bases). The CDR3 is 15 residues long. Trimming pared 6 bases from V and 7 bases from J, leaving 18 bases between. Looked up from germline, CDR1 is MNHNS and CDR2 is SASEGT. The CDR3 DNA is TGTGCCAGCAGGACTTGGGGGGGAGGGGCTGAAAAACTGTTTTTT. It codes for CASRTWGGGAEKLFF.

This clonotype was recorded a few times. The chain carries TRBV29-1 and TRBJ1-2; D gene unclear. This CDR3 comprises 13 residues. V lost 3 bases, J lost 8 bases, and 16 bases lay in between. The germline V gene has CDR1 SQVTM and CDR2 ANQGSEA. The CDR3 sequence is CSVEGRTEYGYTF. The CDR3 region has the DNA TGCAGCGTTGAGGGTCGAACGGAATACGGCTACACCTTC. The whole variable domain, remainder taken from reference TRBV29-1 and TRBJ1-2, is SAVISQKPSRDICQRGTSLTIQCQVDSQVTMMFWYRQQPGQSLTLIATANQGSEATYESGFVIDKFPISRPNLTFSTLTVSNMSPEDSSIYLCSVEGRTEYGYTFGSGTRLTVV.

This clonotype showed up just a few times. The chain is built from TRBV20-1 and TRBJ1-2, with 8 bases identical to TRBD1. This CDR3 comprises 12 residues. The trim removed 5 bases at V and 5 bases at J, leaving 4 bases unmatched. Germline V gene sequence: CDR1 DFQATT, CDR2 SNEGSKA (reference sequence). Here the CDR3 DNA reads TGCAGTGCTCCGGACAGGGTGTATGGCTACACCTTC. This encodes CSAPDRVYGYTF.

At least ten counts were recorded for this clonotype. The chain employs TRBV6-5 and TRBJ1-5; D is perhaps TRBD1 (5 bases). The germline V gene has CDR1 MNHEY and CDR2 SVGAGI. The CDR3 loop spans 13 amino acids. V was clipped by 6 bases and J by 5 bases, with 11 bases between them. In nucleotides, the CDR3 is TGTGCCAGCAGCTCCTCCAGGGATCAGCCCCAGCATTTT. Protein: CASSSSRDQPQHF.

This clonotype was seen a few times. The chain links TRBV12-3 or TRBV12-4 to TRBJ2-2, with no clear D. The length of the CDR3 is 13 residues. V was pared by 8 bases and J by 4 bases, with 11 bases between. The CDR3 DNA reads as TGTGCCAGCCATAGAACTTTCACCGGGGAGCTGTTTTTT. As protein: CASHRTFTGELFF.

In DNA form, the CDR3 reads TGCAGTGCCGGAGGGAGTTCGGTCCACGAGCAGTACTTC. It yields the protein CSAGGSSVHEQYF. The rearrangement joins TRBV20-1 to TRBJ2-7, with D perhaps matching TRBD2 (6 bases). CDR3 length equals 13 residues. The germline V gene encodes CDR1 DFQATT and CDR2 SNEGSKA (reference sequence). V was clipped by 6 bases and J by 5 bases, with 17 bases between them.

The rearrangement joins TRBV10-3 to TRBJ1-2; possible D gene TRBD1, 5 bases. V dropped 3 bases and J dropped 4 bases, with 9 bases sitting between them. Germline CDR1 ENHRY, CDR2 SYGVKD. The CDR3 has 13 residues. DNA for the CDR3: TGTGCCATCAGTGATCTGGGACGCTATGGCTACACCTTC. It specifies CAISDLGRYGYTF.

This chain uses TRBV15 with TRBJ2-5; D is ambiguous. Germline V lookup: CDR1 LNHNV, CDR2 YYDKDF (reference sequence). CDR3 size: 15 residues. Trimming removed 0 bases from V and 2 bases from J, with 10 bases in between. In DNA form, the CDR3 reads TGTGCCACCAGCAGAGATCGGGTGGGACAAGAGACCCAGTACTTC. It is translated as CATSRDRVGQETQYF.

At least ten counts were recorded for this clonotype. The chain couples TRBV11-2 to TRBJ2-3; D unresolved. Trimming removed 6 bases from V and 5 bases from J, with 9 bases in between. The CDR3 runs to 12 residues. Germline assignment: CDR1 SGHAT and CDR2 FQNNGV. CDR3 DNA: TGTGCCAGCAGTTTTAGGCGAGATACGCAGTATTTT. This codes for CASSFRRDTQYF.

The V call is TRBV20-1, the J call TRBJ1-2; TRBD1 aligns across 8 bases. CDR3 length equals 12 residues. V shed 5 bases and J 8 bases; nucleotides not matched to a gene: 7. The germline gives CDR1 DFQATT, CDR2 SNEGSKA (reference sequence). CDR3 residues: CSAYGQGRGYTF. The CDR3 region has the DNA TGCAGTGCTTATGGACAGGGACGGGGCTACACCTTC.

The chain uses TRBV7-9 and TRBJ2-5; 7 bases match TRBD1. Germline assignment: CDR1 SEHNR and CDR2 FQNEAQ (reference sequence). The CDR3 extends over 15 amino acids. J was trimmed by 0 bases and V by 1 base; bases with no gene match: 2. The CDR3 is CASSLVQGDQETQYF. CDR3 nucleotide sequence: TGTGCCAGCAGCTTAGTCCAGGGGGACCAAGAGACCCAGTACTTC.

With regard to this clonotype: One junction end does not reproduce the germline sequence, and a read error may be involved. The V gene is TRBV12-3 or TRBV12-4, the J gene TRBJ1-2, with D uncertain. The CDR3 loop spans 13 amino acids. The CDR3 bases are TGTGCCAACAGTTTATCCGCAGCGGGCGGCTACACCTTC. Protein sequence: CANSLSAAGGYTF.

This rearrangement joins TRBV20-1 to TRBJ2-5; D is possibly TRBD1 or TRBD2 (5 bases each). Germline CDR1 and CDR2: DFQATT and SNEGSKA (reference sequence). Trimming pared 6 bases from V and 4 bases from J, leaving 18 bases between. There are 14 residues in the CDR3. The CDR3 bases are TGCAGTGCGCGGATGGGACGTGGCTTAGAGACCCAGTACTTC. This codes for CSARMGRGLETQYF.

In its sample, this clonotype was seen a few times. The V gene is TRBV12-3 or TRBV12-4, the J gene TRBJ2-1; D is possibly TRBD1 (5 bases). Trimming removed 6 bases from V and 1 base from J, with 16 bases in between. The CDR3 spans 16 residues. The CDR3 DNA reads TGTGCCAGCAGCCCTGACAGATCCTCTTCCTACAATGAGCAGTTCTTC. This encodes CASSPDRSSSYNEQFF.

There are many counts of this clonotype. CDR3 sequence reads: CSAPLEGAQYF. DNA for the CDR3: TGCAGTGCCCCACTTGAGGGTGCGCAGTATTTT. The genes are TRBV20-1 and TRBJ2-3; TRBD2 is a possible D gene (5 bases). Trimming pared 6 bases from V and 10 bases from J, leaving 14 bases between. The CDR3 runs 11 residues. Germline CDR1 reads DFQATT; CDR2 reads SNEGSKA (reference sequence).

This clonotype has a count of ten or more. V is TRBV29-1 and J is TRBJ1-2; TRBD1 is a possible D gene (5 bases). There are 15 residues in the CDR3. Germline CDR1 and CDR2: SQVTM and ANQGSEA. V lost 1 base and J 6 bases, leaving 18 bases between the germline ends. In DNA form, the CDR3 reads TGCAGCGTTGAAGTCCACCTTACAGGAAGGGATGGCTACACCTTC. Its translation: CSVEVHLTGRDGYTF.

The V gene is TRBV7-3, the J gene TRBJ2-2; D gene unclear. The CDR3 extends over 14 amino acids. Trimming cost V 5 bases and J 6 bases, with 13 bases left between them. The germline V gene encodes CDR1 SGHTA and CDR2 FQGTGA. CDR3 sequence (DNA): TGTGCCAGCAGCCCCACCGGGTTATCCGGGGAGCTGTTTTTT. Its translation is CASSPTGLSGELFF.

This chain joins TRBV19 and TRBJ2-7; D is possibly TRBD1 (6 bases). The CDR3 runs 16 residues. Germline CDR1 and CDR2: LNHDA and SQIVND (reference sequence). V lost 6 bases and J 2 bases, leaving 20 bases between the germline ends. The CDR3 DNA is TGTGCCAGTAGCCTAACAGGGACCGGGCGCCCCTACGAGCAGTACTTC. This encodes CASSLTGTGRPYEQYF.